Listed below are T cell receptor beta chains from one sample, sequenced in a study of T cells after yellow fever vaccination. A single record per CDR3 protein comes from TCRdb applying MiXCR to the 5' RACE reads. The top ten hold about a sixth of the sample, which has some 350,000 distinct CDR3 sequences, roughly 8.7% seen once. Sample: PBMCs, taken on the day of the first yellow fever vaccination. These receptors came from a man younger than 30 who received the YFV17D yellow fever vaccine. CDR3s leave out the opening cysteine and the closing phenylalanine or tryptophan. A clone size is listed for some rows: how often the clone was seen (once, few, many), or a class if it is expanded.

ASSQAGGLVGADTQY TRBV3-1 .
ASSITGALRRSPLH TRBV13 .
ASSQAAGPNEQF TRBV4-1 few
ASKINYGYT TRBV6-1 few
ATSRVEPNYGYT TRBV15 few
SARATGQHDYGYT TRBV20-1 few
ASSQVGTGDNYGYT TRBV4-2 many
ASSPTSGGLAQY TRBV12-3/TRBV12-4 many
SAYRGPTDTQY TRBV20-1 few
ASSDSLDVAGAYNEQF TRBV11-1 few
ASSQDRTSGGAVTDTQY TRBV4-1 many
ASSFRRGLNYEQY TRBV6-5 few
ASSLTRWTDTQY TRBV7-2 many
SARDPAGLRNTQY TRBV20-1 .
ASSPGVEFNQPQH TRBV5-1 many
ASSPVNYNEQF TRBV5-5 few
ASSLGLQGKTYGYT TRBV5-1 .
ASSQDLQGKQF TRBV14 few
ASRINRGDTEAF TRBV19 few
SVGHQETQY TRBV29-1 .
ASSVMALSFYNEQF TRBV6-1 .
ATSDLIGGASYNEQF TRBV24-1 .
ASSQAGGNYEQY TRBV4-2 many
ATSERTGSYNEQF TRBV24-1 few
ASSIRAAGELF TRBV19 .
ASSPRDAGGPGTDTQY TRBV11-2 many
SARDGTHYEQY TRBV20-1 many
ASSQLTGVAGPGNTIY TRBV4-2 few
ATSDLTDRDQPQH TRBV24-1 many
ASSLSTFFSQPQH TRBV27 few
ASSYSNRNRDSDTQY TRBV6-2/TRBV6-3 few
ASSQKDRQKSNGYT TRBV4-2 many
NVEDRGGEQY TRBV29-1 .
ASSLELTGRGDTQY TRBV11-2 .
ASSFSGRVQETQY TRBV12-3/TRBV12-4 many
ASNSRGAFFYEQY TRBV7-8 .
ATLHLAGHAGSGANVLT TRBV11-1 few
ASTVLGRAYEQF TRBV6-1 .
SAREGRSNTEAF TRBV20-1 .
ASSQDYKGLAGEETQY TRBV3-1 .
ASSEAGHQETQY TRBV6-1 few
ASSQAPGGNADTQY TRBV5-5 .
ASSWASGGGNEQF TRBV12-3/TRBV12-4 many
ASIGGGRTGNTEAF TRBV5-5 few
ASSEADTGELF TRBV6-1 many
ASSQIGTGAGNEQF TRBV27 few
SAVHDTQY TRBV20-1 .
ASSLTGTGTPGGYT TRBV5-1 .
ATSDYRETTDTQY TRBV24-1 many
ASSTGTSVYNEQF TRBV9 many
ASSSRDISYEQY TRBV13 .
ASSINFFGGEETQY TRBV7-2 .
ASSFTRMGGGELF TRBV7-2 .
ASSFRGGTGEQY TRBV7-2 .
SAEMGTGLHEQY TRBV20-1 .